The T cell receptor (beta chain) described here comes from a study of blood T cell repertoires in COVID-19. Looking at the study overall: Whether acute or convalescent, the COVID-19 samples came from the United States, Italy and Spain. Nucleic acid was either cDNA or gDNA, and it came from T cells, B-cell-depleted T cells, or PBMCs.

V dropped 7 bases and J dropped 0 bases, with 18 bases sitting between them. The V gene's germline CDR1 is LNHDA and CDR2 SQIVND (reference sequence). This CDR3 region has 17 residues. Per the authors' pipeline: The assay estimated nucleated cells by amplifying reference gene primers. Some clones are missing from TCRdb's copy, which holds only in-frame ones; the method was immunoSEQ multiplex PCR. V, J and clone size are those of that table, while D and trimming were read from the DNA. The table has under 300,000 clones, more than 70% seen once. The TCR was taken from a middle-aged woman who had recovered from COVID-19. This chain links TRBV19 with TRBJ2-2; D call uncertain. Sequenced material: peripheral blood. CDR3 sequence reads: CASTPPRGSSNTGELFF. CDR3 bases: TGTGCCAGTACCCCCCCCCGTGGTAGTTCGAACACCGGGGAGCTGTTTTTT.